This T cell receptor (beta chain) comes out of a study of blood T cells in healthy people across ages. The study's findings and limits: The study could not conclusively compare naive and antigen-experienced cells, given its unsorted PBMCs.

No fewer than 6 million PBMCs went into each sample. V was clipped by 6 bases and J by 2 bases, with 17 bases between them. Germline CDR1 is SGHTA and CDR2 is FQGNSA. This CDR3 is built from 15 residues. PCR was performed a second time for roughly 6 to 12 cycles using a sample-barcoded 5' primer and a J-beta primer mix. Individual samples furnished no less than 2.5 million CDR3-containing paired-end reads apiece. TCRdb passed the 5' RACE reads through MiXCR, listing each CDR3 protein once. Counted here are about 640,000 distinct CDR3 sequences, approximately 50% occurring once; the ten biggest clones make up 30% to 45%. Concerning this clonotype: What it binds is unknown.

The genes are TRBV7-2 and TRBJ2-7; tentatively, D is TRBD2 (7 bases). Sequenced: blood. The TCR originated in a man between 60 and 70 years old in good health. CDR3 protein: CASSSNGGPTYEQYF. The CDR3, as DNA: TGTGCCAGCAGTTCTAACGGGGGGCCCACCTACGAGCAGTACTTC.